A single sample is the source of the 26 T cell receptor beta chains below, sequenced in a study of blood T cell repertoires in COVID-19. Here immunoSEQ multiplex PCR was the method, and the copy in TCRdb shows in-frame clones only, minus some. This table holds roughly 300,000 clones, approximately 87% found once. Input material: peripheral blood. These receptors came from a woman in her twenties or thirties with COVID-19, enrolled during active disease.

J is TRBJ2-2 and V is TRBV7-9, with D perhaps matching TRBD1 (5 bases). CDR1 is SEHNR, CDR2 FQNEAQ, per germline (reference sequence). The CDR3 totals 18 residues. The V gene lost 0 bases and the J gene lost 5 bases, with 19 bases spanning the gap. As DNA, the CDR3 is TGTGCCAGCAGCTTAGCCTCTAACAGGCCCACGAGAACCGGGGAGCTGTTTTTT. Translated, it gives CASSLASNRPTRTGELFF.

The V call is TRBV7-8, the J call TRBJ2-1, with D possibly TRBD2 on 5 matching bases. This CDR3 has 16 residues. Trimming left V 1 base short and J 0 bases short, with 10 bases between. CDR1 is SGHVS, CDR2 FQNEAQ, per germline. The DNA of the CDR3 is TGTGCCAGCAGCTTAGATTGGGAGAGCTCCTACAATGAGCAGTTCTTC. Translated: CASSLDWESSYNEQFF.

This clone turned up a few times. The sample holds other DNA sequences that translate to the same CDR3. The genes are TRBV6-5 and TRBJ1-1; 11 positions agree with TRBD1. Germline CDR1 reads MNHEY; CDR2 reads SVGAGI. V gave up 6 bases and J gave up 3 bases; unmatched junction bases: 6. This CDR3 comprises 15 residues. DNA for the CDR3: TGTGCCAGCAGAGGACAGGGGGCGGGGGACACTGAAGCTTTCTTT. It yields the protein CASRGQGAGDTEAFF.

This clone came up once. The chain has TRBV24-1 and TRBJ1-3; 10 nucleotides agree with TRBD1. The CDR3 has 17 amino acids. Germline V gene lookup returns CDR1 KGHDR and CDR2 SFDVKD. V was clipped by 4 bases and J by 0 bases; unmatched bases: 5. CDR3 bases: TGTGCCACCAGTGAACCGGGACAGGGGATCTCTGGAAACACCATATATTTT. It encodes CATSEPGQGISGNTIYF.

V gene TRBV7-6 combines with J gene TRBJ2-1, with D possibly being TRBD2 (6 bases). Deletions cut 5 bases from V and 0 bases from J, with 11 bases between. The CDR3 sequence is 15 residues long. CDR1 and CDR2 from the germline V gene are SGHVS and FNYEAQ. The CDR3 is CASSPGTFSYNEQFF. CDR3 DNA sequence: TGTGCCAGCAGCCCAGGGACTTTCTCCTACAATGAGCAGTTCTTC.

The chain uses TRBV6-4 and TRBJ2-3; 11 nucleotides match TRBD2. The germline gives CDR1 MRHNA, CDR2 SNTAGT. V gave up 1 base and J gave up 1 base; unmatched junction bases: 1. The CDR3 is 16 amino acids. The CDR3 spells CASSDFSGGGTDTQYF. In nucleotides, the CDR3 is TGTGCCAGCAGTGACTTTAGCGGGGGGGGCACAGATACGCAGTATTTT.

The J gene is TRBJ2-7, the V gene TRBV6-1, with TRBD2 as a possible D gene (5 bases). Germline CDR1 and CDR2: MNHNS and SASEGT. Trimming cost V 3 bases and J 3 bases, with 15 bases left between them. The CDR3 is made up of 15 amino acids. The CDR3 nucleotides are TGTGCCAGCAGTGATAAGCAGAGCGGCTTCTACGAGCAGTACTTC. This gives the protein CASSDKQSGFYEQYF.

This sequence joins TRBV5-1 and TRBJ1-6, with D tentatively TRBD1 (5 bases). Per the germline V gene, CDR1 is SGHRS and CDR2 is YFSETQ. V was shortened by 3 bases and J by 6 bases, with 10 bases between the two germline ends. The length of the CDR3 is 14 residues. This CDR3 is CASSSQEPNSPLHF. CDR3 nucleotide sequence: TGCGCCAGCAGCTCACAGGAACCTAATTCACCCCTCCACTTT.

This chain joins TRBV27 and TRBJ1-4, with D maybe TRBD1 (6 bases). Germline CDR1 reads MNHEY; CDR2 reads SMNVEV (reference sequence). V was cut by 5 bases and J by 5 bases, with 15 bases left in between. The CDR3 totals 15 residues. The CDR3 region is CASSLRTAGNEKLFF. For the CDR3, the DNA is TGTGCCAGCAGTCTAAGGACAGCTGGAAATGAAAAACTGTTTTTT.

The chain uses TRBV28 and TRBJ2-5; no reliable D call. The CDR3 is made up of 12 amino acids. V was clipped by 4 bases and J by 5 bases, with 8 bases between them. Germline V gives CDR1 MDHEN, CDR2 SYDVKM. CDR3 residues: CASSSSFETQYF. DNA for the CDR3: TGTGCCAGCAGTTCGTCCTTCGAGACCCAGTACTTC.

The chain recombines TRBV6-2 or TRBV6-3 with TRBJ1-1; D ambiguous. Germline V gene data show CDR1 as MNHEY and CDR2 as SVGEGT. The CDR3 length is 12 residues. V lost 5 bases to trimming and J lost 11 bases, with 15 bases between them. The CDR3 nucleotides are TGTGCCAGCAGTCTCCGACTGAGGAGGGCTTTCTTT. Protein product: CASSLRLRRAFF.

This clone was counted many times. Within the sample, other DNA sequences also encode this same CDR3. V usage is TRBV5-1 and J usage is TRBJ1-4; D gene ambiguous. The CDR3 has 13 residues. Germline V gene data show CDR1 as SGHRS and CDR2 as YFSETQ. V dropped 2 bases and J dropped 7 bases, with 9 bases sitting between them. The CDR3 spells CASSFRAGEKLFF. The CDR3 nucleotides read TGCGCCAGCAGCTTTAGAGCGGGTGAAAAACTGTTTTTT.

The rearrangement uses TRBV2 and TRBJ2-3, with no clear D. The germline gives CDR1 SNHLY, CDR2 FYNNEI. V lost 4 bases and J lost 5, with 7 bases in between. This CDR3 is built from 12 residues. The CDR3 DNA sequence: TGTGCCAGCAGTGTAACCGGAGATACGCAGTATTTT. Protein product: CASSVTGDTQYF.

This clone occurred a few times. The rearrangement links TRBV7-2 to TRBJ1-3; D gene uncertain. V lost 5 bases to trimming and J lost 0 bases, with 11 bases between them. The CDR3 totals 15 residues. Germline V lookup: CDR1 SGHTA, CDR2 FQGNSA. The CDR3 nucleotides read TGTGCCAGCAGCCTCCCAAGGAGCTCTGGAAACACCATATATTTT. It translates to CASSLPRSSGNTIYF.

The chain employs TRBV19 and TRBJ2-5, with D possibly being TRBD2 (7 bases). Germline V gene lookup returns CDR1 LNHDA and CDR2 SQIVND (reference sequence). Between the trimmed V and J ends, which lost 1 base and 5 bases, there was a span of 14 bases. This CDR3 has 15 residues. CDR3 sequence (DNA): TGTGCCAGTAGTATAGCTGGGGGGGGGCCGGAGACCCAGTACTTC. Translated, it gives CASSIAGGGPETQYF.

The chain employs TRBV19 and TRBJ1-1; D not certain. With 3 bases removed from V and 3 bases from J, the gap between germline ends came to 11 bases. CDR3 size: 14 residues. Germline-derived CDR1 and CDR2 are LNHDA and SQIVND (reference sequence). The CDR3 coding sequence is TGTGCCAGTAGTATCCCCAGAAGATACACTGAAGCTTTCTTT. Translating gives CASSIPRRYTEAFF.

The V and J genes are TRBV19 and TRBJ2-7; TRBD1 might be the D (5 bases). Germline V gene lookup returns CDR1 LNHDA and CDR2 SQIVND (reference sequence). Trimming took 6 bases from V and 0 from J, leaving 15 bases between them. The CDR3 sequence is 15 residues long. The CDR3 nucleotides read TGTGCCAGTAGCTACGGCCAGGGAAGCTCCTACGAGCAGTACTTC. Translated: CASSYGQGSSYEQYF.

This chain joins TRBV11-2 and TRBJ2-3; D is perhaps TRBD2 (6 bases). CDR1 and CDR2 from the germline V gene are SGHAT and FQNNGV. This CDR3 has 17 residues. Trimming shortened V by 4 bases and J by 2 bases, and 19 bases separated the two germline ends. CDR3 sequence: CASSYNTAGLHTDTQYF. The DNA for the CDR3 is TGTGCCAGCAGCTACAATACCGCGGGGCTTCACACAGATACGCAGTATTTT.

The chain is built from TRBV28 and TRBJ2-2; 8 nucleotides agree with TRBD1. The V gene's germline CDR1 is MDHEN and CDR2 SYDVKM. The V and J ends lost 3 bases and 17 bases, in that order; junction bases with no gene match: 11. The CDR3 spans 13 residues. For the CDR3, the DNA is TGTGCCAGCAGTTTCTCGTGGGACAGGAGGATTTTTTTT. It is translated as CASSFSWDRRIFF.

The genes are TRBV7-9 and TRBJ2-3; D might be TRBD1 (5 bases). The CDR3 runs to 13 residues. The V gene's germline CDR1 is SEHNR and CDR2 FQNEAQ (reference sequence). V lost 10 bases to trimming and J lost 3 bases, with 14 bases between them. The CDR3 loop is CATPQGLTDTQYF. The CDR3 nucleotides are TGTGCCACCCCGCAGGGTCTGACAGATACGCAGTATTTT.

This sequence joins TRBV11-2 and TRBJ2-7; 8 nucleotides align to TRBD1. CDR3 length equals 15 residues. With V trimmed by 4 bases and J by 3 bases, 8 bases remained unmatched. Germline V gene lookup returns CDR1 SGHAT and CDR2 FQNNGV. The CDR3 sequence: CASSSGQGPFYEQYF. CDR3 sequence (DNA): TGTGCCAGCAGCTCAGGACAGGGACCCTTCTACGAGCAGTACTTC.

The chain recombines TRBV6-1 with TRBJ2-3; D unresolved. Germline-derived CDR1 and CDR2 are MNHNS and SASEGT. The CDR3 has 13 amino acids. Trimming cost V 2 bases and J 9 bases, with 12 bases left between them. In DNA, the CDR3 is TGTGCCAGCAGTGAACGGTCGCTCTCAACGCAGTATTTT. Translating it yields CASSERSLSTQYF.

The rearrangement joins TRBV28 to TRBJ2-7; D remains ambiguous. The germline V gene has CDR1 MDHEN and CDR2 SYDVKM. The CDR3 is 15 residues long. Trimming shortened V by 3 bases and J by 6 bases, and 18 bases separated the two germline ends. The DNA of the CDR3 is TGTGCCAGCAGTTTGCGAAGACGCGGATCGTCCGAGCAGTACTTC. Protein: CASSLRRRGSSEQYF.

The V call is TRBV7-9, the J call TRBJ2-6; no firm D call. The CDR3 loop spans 19 amino acids. The V end was cut by 3 bases, the J end by 3 bases, with 21 bases between. CDR1 is SEHNR, CDR2 FQNEAQ, per germline (reference sequence). This chain's CDR3 is CASSFRHLKTVIGANVLTF. CDR3 nucleotide sequence: TGTGCCAGCAGCTTTAGACATTTGAAAACAGTGATTGGGGCCAACGTCCTGACTTTC. The full variable domain, completed using reference TRBV7-9 and TRBJ2-6, is DTGVSQNPRHKITKRGQNVTFRCDPISEHNRLYWYRQTLGQGPEFLTYFQNEAQLEKSRLLSDRFSAERPKGSFSTLEIQRTEQGDSAMYLCASSFRHLKTVIGANVLTFGAGSRLTVL.

This clone was detected only a few times. The rearrangement uses TRBV30 and TRBJ1-2; a possible D gene is TRBD1 (6 bases). The CDR3 runs to 13 residues. Trimming took 3 bases from V and 4 from J, leaving 12 bases between them. Germline V lookup: CDR1 GTSNPN, CDR2 SVGIG (reference sequence). The CDR3 region is CAWRVDRSYGYTF. The CDR3 DNA reads TGTGCCTGGAGGGTAGACAGGAGCTATGGCTACACCTTC.

This clone occurred once. The V and J genes are TRBV5-1 and TRBJ1-4, with 8 bases identical to TRBD1. Germline loops: CDR1 SGHRS, CDR2 YFSETQ. The CDR3 contains 16 residues. After removal of 0 bases from V and 7 bases from J, the junction contained 8 bases not matched to a gene. The CDR3 sequence: CASSLGTGQRSEKLFF. The DNA for the CDR3 is TGCGCCAGCAGCTTGGGGACAGGGCAAAGAAGTGAAAAACTGTTTTTT.